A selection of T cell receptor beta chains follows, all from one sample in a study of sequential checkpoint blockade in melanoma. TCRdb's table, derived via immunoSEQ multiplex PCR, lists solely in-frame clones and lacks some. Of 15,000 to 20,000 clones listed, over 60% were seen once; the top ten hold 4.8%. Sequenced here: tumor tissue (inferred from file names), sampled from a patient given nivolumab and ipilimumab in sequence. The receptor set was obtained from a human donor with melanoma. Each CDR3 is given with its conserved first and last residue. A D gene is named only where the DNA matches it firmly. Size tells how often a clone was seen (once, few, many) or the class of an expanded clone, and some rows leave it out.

CAAAMDSNTGELFF TGTGCCGCCGCTATGGACAGTAATACCGGGGAGCTGTTTTTT TRBJ2-2 . TRBV19 .
CASRALAGAFTGELFF TGTGCCAGCAGGGCACTAGCGGGGGCCTTCACCGGGGAGCTGTTTTTT TRBJ2-2 TRBD2 TRBV6-8 .
CASSSKHHLYNEQFF TGTGCCAGCAGCTCCAAACACCACCTGTACAATGAGCAGTTCTTC TRBJ2-1 . TRBV11-3 .
CASSQGGIPGAFF TGTGCCAGCAGCCAAGGGGGCATCCCGGGAGCTTTCTTT TRBJ1-1 . TRBV14 .
CAISELAGDTDTQYF TGTGCCATCAGTGAGCTAGCGGGGGACACAGATACGCAGTATTTT TRBJ2-3 TRBD2 TRBV10-3 .
CASSRLGGGYTF TGTGCCAGCAGCCGTCTCGGTGGCGGCTACACCTTC TRBJ1-2 . TRBV6-8 few
CASSPRGQYNSPLHF TGTGCCAGCTCACCACGTGGACAGTATAATTCACCCCTCCACTTT TRBJ1-6 . TRBV18 .
CASSVDPSYEQYF TGTGCCAGCAGCGTCGACCCATCCTACGAGCAGTACTTC TRBJ2-7 . TRBV9 .
CASSPTRGVDEKLFF TGTGCCAGCTCACCAACCAGGGGGGTAGATGAAAAACTGTTTTTT TRBJ1-4 TRBD1 TRBV18 .
CAISEPGQHGYTF TGTGCCATCAGTGAGCCGGGACAGCATGGCTACACCTTC TRBJ1-2 TRBD1 TRBV6-7 .
CASSYSGGREQFF TGTGCCAGCAGTTACTCAGGGGGCCGTGAGCAGTTCTTC TRBJ2-1 TRBD1 TRBV6-8 .
CASSVVGSGGFGYTF TGTGCCAGCAGCGTAGTCGGGAGCGGGGGCTTTGGCTACACCTTC TRBJ1-2 . TRBV9 few
CAWSRDRGPTDTQYF TGTGCCTGGAGCAGAGACAGGGGACCTACAGATACGCAGTATTTT TRBJ2-3 TRBD1 TRBV30 .
CASSVAGQGGQPQHF TGTGCCAGCAGCGTAGCTGGACAGGGAGGTCAGCCCCAGCATTTT TRBJ1-5 TRBD1 TRBV13 .
CASSEGLDDEQFF TGTGCCAGCAGCGAGGGACTAGATGATGAGCAGTTCTTC TRBJ2-1 TRBD2 TRBV9 few
CASRPTGTSEQYF TGTGCCAGCCGGCCAACCGGGACATCCGAGCAGTACTTC TRBJ2-7 . TRBV13 .
CASSRRRPPYEQYF TGTGCCAGCAGCCGCCGCAGGCCACCCTACGAGCAGTACTTC TRBJ2-7 . TRBV16 once
CASSPFGPQTYNEQFF TGTGCCAGCTCACCATTCGGTCCACAGACCTACAATGAGCAGTTCTTC TRBJ2-1 . TRBV18 .
CASSVYQSYNEQFF TGTGCCAGCAGCGTATATCAGTCTTACAATGAGCAGTTCTTC TRBJ2-1 . TRBV9 medium-sized
CASGFGQPYYGYTF TGTGCTAGTGGTTTCGGACAGCCATACTATGGCTACACCTTC TRBJ1-2 . TRBV12-5 .
CASTAGGSGNTEAFF TGTGCCAGCACCGCTGGAGGAAGTGGGAACACTGAAGCTTTCTTT TRBJ1-1 . TRBV6-8 .
CASSITRESDEQFF TGTGCCAGTAGTATAACGCGGGAGAGCGATGAGCAGTTCTTC TRBJ2-1 TRBD2 TRBV19 .
CASSVWGDSSYEQYF TGTGCCAGCAGCGTCTGGGGGGACAGCTCCTACGAGCAGTACTTC TRBJ2-7 . TRBV7-1 .
CASSSGLQETQYF TGTGCCAGCAGTTCCGGACTCCAAGAGACCCAGTACTTC TRBJ2-5 . TRBV6-7 few
CASSLGAGAGDTQYF TGTGCCAGCAGCTTGGGAGCGGGAGCCGGAGATACGCAGTATTTT TRBJ2-3 TRBD2 TRBV11-3 .
CASGAGTSFPETQYF TGTGCCAGCGGGGCCGGGACTTCGTTCCCGGAGACCCAGTACTTC TRBJ2-5 . TRBV6-8 .
CASSSRGLNYGYTF TGTGCCAGCAGTTCTCGGGGTCTAAACTATGGCTACACCTTC TRBJ1-2 . TRBV28 .
CSVHRGGRGNEQFF TGCAGCGTCCATCGGGGAGGGCGGGGGAATGAGCAGTTCTTC TRBJ2-1 TRBD2 TRBV29-1 .
CASTPIMALGTNEKLFF TGTGCCAGCACCCCCATAATGGCCTTGGGGACTAATGAAAAACTGTTTTTT TRBJ1-4 . TRBV7-5 few
CASSPDIAYNSPLHF TGTGCCAGCTCACCAGACATCGCTTATAATTCACCCCTCCACTTT TRBJ1-6 . TRBV18 .
CASSPGQGVSYEQYF TGTGCCAGCAGCCCGGGACAGGGGGTTTCCTACGAGCAGTACTTC TRBJ2-7 TRBD1 TRBV6-7 .
CAAGGGDEKLFF TGTGCTGCTGGAGGGGGAGATGAAAAACTGTTTTTT TRBJ1-4 . TRBV12-5 once
CASSLVWTGNTIYF TGTGCCAGCAGTTTAGTTTGGACTGGAAACACCATATATTTT TRBJ1-3 . TRBV28 .
CASSLRQGARDTQYF TGTGCCAGCAGCTTGCGACAGGGGGCAAGAGATACGCAGTATTTT TRBJ2-3 TRBD1 TRBV11-3 .
CASSFAPGQGNHEQYF TGTGCCAGCAGCTTCGCCCCCGGACAGGGTAATCACGAGCAGTACTTC TRBJ2-7 TRBD1 TRBV11-3 .
CASSPETGVSSGANVLTF TGTGCCAGCAGCCCCGAGACAGGGGTCAGCTCTGGGGCCAACGTCCTGACTTTC TRBJ2-6 TRBD1 TRBV11-3 few
CASSEHRAHEQYF TGCGCCAGCAGTGAGCACAGGGCTCACGAGCAGTACTTC TRBJ2-7 . TRBV10-2 .
CASSIGQGNQPQHF TGTGCCAGTAGTATAGGGCAGGGGAATCAGCCCCAGCATTTT TRBJ1-5 . TRBV19 few
CASSRTGESQYF TGTGCCAGCAGTCGGACAGGGGAGAGCCAGTACTTC TRBJ2-5 TRBD1 TRBV6-9 .
CAWSVRGGLGNQPQHF TGTGCCTGGAGTGTCCGGGGGGGTTTAGGCAATCAGCCCCAGCATTTT TRBJ1-5 . TRBV30 .
CASSPGGANTEAFF TGTGCCAGCTCTCCAGGGGGCGCGAACACTGAAGCTTTCTTT TRBJ1-1 TRBD1 TRBV6-8 .
CAWRTGPNTEAFF TGTGCCTGGAGGACAGGGCCAAACACTGAAGCTTTCTTT TRBJ1-1 TRBD1 TRBV30 .
CAWSSGGLYNEQFF TGTGCCTGGTCCTCAGGGGGCCTTTACAATGAGCAGTTCTTC TRBJ2-1 TRBD1 TRBV30 .
CAISEGQVLGETQYF TGTGCCATCAGTGAAGGACAGGTCCTAGGGGAGACCCAGTACTTC TRBJ2-5 TRBD1 TRBV6-1 once
CASSIDRGQDTQYF TGTGCCAGTAGTATAGACAGGGGTCAAGATACGCAGTATTTT TRBJ2-3 . TRBV19 .
CASSTSGAAAFF TGTGCCAGCAGTACCTCAGGGGCAGCAGCTTTCTTT TRBJ1-1 . TRBV6-8 few
CASSQESVGETQYF TGTGCCAGCAGCCAAGAATCGGTAGGGGAGACCCAGTACTTC TRBJ2-5 . TRBV14 .